This T cell receptor beta chain derives from a study of cytomegalovirus exposure and HLA in healthy donors. Study-level points and caveats: When analyzed later, the rates of TCR association showed variation by HLA locus, with DRB1 the most and HLA-C the fewest. Data from an earlier analysis indicated that most TCR beta V segments were productive either about 87% or about 30% of the time. High sensitivity and specificity were reportedly achieved when the classifier diagnosed cytomegalovirus status.

Turning to this clone: Its matching antigen is unknown. This specimen includes other DNA sequences encoding the same CDR3.

This CDR3 contains 12 residues. CDR1 and CDR2 from the germline V gene are SGHTA and FQGNSA. V gave up 2 bases and J gave up 5 bases, with 6 bases separating them. Primers: 60 Vbeta forward and 13 Jbeta reverse. Measured with immunoSEQ multiplex PCR; TCRdb has only the in-frame clones, and not every one. There are about 110,000 clones in the sample; around three quarters occur only once, and roughly 1.2% lies in the top ten. The V gene is TRBV7-2, the J gene TRBJ1-1, with D perhaps matching TRBD1 (6 bases). This sequence was found in a woman in her 30s in good health and CMV-seronegative. Material for sequencing was PBMCs. CDR3 region: CASSLRGTEAFF. CDR3 nucleotides: TGTGCCAGCAGCTTAAGGGGGACTGAAGCTTTCTTT.